The sequence of this TCR beta chain was determined in a study of blood T cell repertoires in COVID-19. Background on the study: Donors in the United States, Italy and Spain gave samples during acute or convalescent COVID-19.

The germline V gene has CDR1 SGHRS and CDR2 YFSETQ. The CDR3 runs to 15 residues. Trimming removed 5 bases from V and 0 bases from J, with 13 bases in between. In the original workflow: Reference gene primer amplification gave nucleated cell count estimates. Data came from immunoSEQ multiplex PCR; TCRdb stores just in-frame clones and leaves some out. V and J calls and clone size follow that table, whereas D and trimming were derived from the DNA. In the table there are over 100,000 clones, about 80% of which are singletons. This receptor was taken from a woman aged 45-60 years with acute or convalescent COVID-19. This chain links TRBV5-1 with TRBJ2-3; D is perhaps TRBD1 (7 bases). The source material was peripheral blood. The CDR3 here is CASRPQGGSTDTQYF. CDR3 in DNA: TGCGCCAGCAGGCCCCAGGGGGGAAGCACAGATACGCAGTATTTT.